The source of this T cell receptor beta chain is a study of regulatory T cells in long-lasting Graves disease. Indicated time point: newly diagnosed GD, antithyroid drugs for less than 3 months. The authors made the TCR library using RNA they extracted from PBMCs. A note on this clonotype: This may be a read error: a much more frequent sequence differs by one nucleotide.

Researchers made TCR beta libraries by using iRepertoire HTBI primers and running Arm-PCR on CDR3 regions. TCRdb fed the multiplex PCR reads into MiXCR, producing one record per CDR3 protein. The sample contains around 500,000 distinct CDR3 sequences, about 16% of which appear only once. Germline V gene data show CDR1 as DFQATT and CDR2 as SNEGSKA (reference sequence). CDR3 size: 16 residues. This same sample was also taken into another study, of T cells in Graves' hyperthyroidism and ophthalmopathy. That study reports: Absent ophthalmopathy progression within 18 months defined stable Graves' hyperthyroidism. The study used the HTBI primer set for a first-round RT-PCR of the TCR CDR3.

This receptor was obtained from a woman aged 35-65 years with Graves disease. The starting material was peripheral blood mononuclear cells (PBMCs), obtained at new diagnosis, from a patient treated with antithyroid drugs. The chain couples TRBV20-1 to TRBJ2-1; 10 bases are a match to TRBD1. The CDR3 is CSALDRGISSYNERFF. The CDR3, as DNA: TGCAGTGCACTGGACAGGGGGATTAGCTCCTACAATGAGCGGTTCTTC.